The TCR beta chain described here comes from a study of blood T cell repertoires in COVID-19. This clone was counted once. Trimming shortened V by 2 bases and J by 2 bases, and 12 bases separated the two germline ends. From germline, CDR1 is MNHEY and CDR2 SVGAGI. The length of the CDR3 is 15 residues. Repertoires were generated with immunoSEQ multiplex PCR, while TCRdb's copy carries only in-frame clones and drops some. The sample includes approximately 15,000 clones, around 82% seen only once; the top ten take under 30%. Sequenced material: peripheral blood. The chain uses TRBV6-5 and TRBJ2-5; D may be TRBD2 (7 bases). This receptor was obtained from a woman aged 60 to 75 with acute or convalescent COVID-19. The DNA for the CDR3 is TGTGCCAGCAGTTACCTGGGGGGGCTGCAAGAGACCCAGTACTTC. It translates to CASSYLGGLQETQYF.